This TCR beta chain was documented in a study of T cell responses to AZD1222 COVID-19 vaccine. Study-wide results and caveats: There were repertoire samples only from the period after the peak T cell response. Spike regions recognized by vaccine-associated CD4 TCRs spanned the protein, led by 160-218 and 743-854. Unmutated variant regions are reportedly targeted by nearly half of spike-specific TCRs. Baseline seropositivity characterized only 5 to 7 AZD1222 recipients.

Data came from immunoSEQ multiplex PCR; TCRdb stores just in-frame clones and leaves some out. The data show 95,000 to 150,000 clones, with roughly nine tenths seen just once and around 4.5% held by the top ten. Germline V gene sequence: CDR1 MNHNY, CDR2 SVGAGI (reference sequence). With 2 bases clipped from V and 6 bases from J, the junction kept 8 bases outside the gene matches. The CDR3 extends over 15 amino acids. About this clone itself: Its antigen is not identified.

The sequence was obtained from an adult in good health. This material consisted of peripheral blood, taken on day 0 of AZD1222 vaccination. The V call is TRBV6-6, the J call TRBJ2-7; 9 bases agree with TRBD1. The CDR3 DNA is TGTGCCAGCAGTTACGGTGGGACAGGGACCGGCGAGCAGTACTTC. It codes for CASSYGGTGTGEQYF.